This is a list of T cell receptor beta chains from one sample in a study of blood T cell repertoires in COVID-19. The repertoire was sequenced with immunoSEQ multiplex PCR; TCRdb's copy has only in-frame clones and lacks some. The repertoire holds roughly 340,000 clones, with roughly 90% as singletons. Sequencing used peripheral blood. The receptors were gathered from a woman between 25 and 40 years old with COVID-19, enrolled during active disease. The CDR3 runs from the conserved cysteine through the conserved F or W.

j_call v_call cdr3_aa
TRBJ1-6 TRBV11-2 CASSQRTGDSPLHF
TRBJ2-6 TRBV11-3 CASAGGAKGANVLTF
TRBJ2-7 TRBV11-2 CASSSITGQGSYEQYF
TRBJ1-1 TRBV27 CASSKMTGERNTEAFF
TRBJ2-7 TRBV10-3 CAGGDRFSYEQYF
TRBJ2-5 TRBV5-4 CASSASRGQETQYF
TRBJ2-5 TRBV2 CASSKDRGRETQYF
TRBJ2-7 TRBV11-2 CASSLGTGASYEQYF
TRBJ2-7 TRBV7-9 CASGLGGEQYF
TRBJ2-1 TRBV9 CASSVDGTSVYNEQFF
TRBJ1-2 TRBV29-1 CSVGTGNYRPYGYTF